The rows below give T cell receptor beta chains drawn from one sample of a study of blood T cell repertoires in COVID-19. Libraries were prepared by immunoSEQ multiplex PCR; TCRdb keeps only in-frame clonotypes and omits some of them. Among more than 300,000 clones, just under 90% were seen once, and the ten largest hold 1.5% to 2%. Sequenced sample: peripheral blood. The receptors stem from a woman between 25 and 40 years old with COVID-19, enrolled during active disease. Both conserved end residues are part of each CDR3. The D gene is left open where the match is weak. Clone size, where shown, is once, few, many, or a class for clones that have expanded.

D,size,V,J,CDR3,DNA
-,once,TRBV28,TRBJ1-4,CASSPPGAANEKLFF,TGTGCCAGCAGCCCTCCTGGGGCAGCTAATGAAAAACTGTTTTTT
-,-,TRBV7-2,TRBJ2-6,CASSWGSSAGANVLTF,TGTGCCAGCAGCTGGGGCTCCTCAGCCGGGGCCAACGTCCTGACTTTC
TRBD1,-,TRBV7-8,TRBJ2-3,CASSSNVRVGQGQTDTQYF,TGTGCCAGCAGCTCGAACGTCCGTGTGGGACAGGGACAGACAGATACGCAGTATTTT
-,few,TRBV28,TRBJ1-1,CASSLRTDGYEAFF,TGTGCCAGCAGTTTAAGGACAGATGGTTATGAAGCTTTCTTT
-,-,TRBV5-1,TRBJ2-1,CASSLAVNEQFF,TGCGCCAGCAGCTTGGCGGTAAATGAGCAGTTCTTC
-,-,TRBV7-2,TRBJ2-5,CASSFQEGQETQYF,TGTGCCAGCAGCTTCCAGGAGGGCCAAGAGACCCAGTACTTC
-,-,TRBV19,TRBJ1-1,CASSIGTPNTEAFF,TGTGCCAGTAGTATTGGGACACCGAACACTGAAGCTTTCTTT
-,-,TRBV27,TRBJ2-1,CASSFLAGNYNEQFF,TGTGCCAGCAGTTTCCTCGCGGGGAACTACAATGAGCAGTTCTTC
-,-,TRBV28,TRBJ2-6,CASRGAGSGANVLTF,TGTGCCAGCAGGGGGGCGGGCTCTGGGGCCAACGTCCTGACTTTC
-,-,TRBV5-4,TRBJ1-6,CASSLAGWNSPLHF,TGTGCCAGCAGCTTGGCAGGGTGGAATTCACCCCTCCACTTT
TRBD1,-,TRBV4-1,TRBJ1-6,CASRQGISGQGFRQSNSPLHF,TGCGCCAGCAGGCAAGGCATTTCAGGACAGGGGTTTCGACAAAGCAATTCACCCCTCCACTTT
TRBD1,-,TRBV5-1,TRBJ2-2,CASSDRGLPNTGELFF,TGCGCCAGCAGCGACAGGGGGCTACCGAACACCGGGGAGCTGTTTTTT
-,-,TRBV19,TRBJ1-5,CASSPRMNQPQHF,TGTGCCAGTAGTCCGAGGATGAATCAGCCCCAGCATTTT
TRBD1,-,TRBV5-5,TRBJ1-5,CASSLETGQLYSNQPQHF,TGTGCCAGCAGCTTAGAAACGGGACAGCTATATAGCAATCAGCCCCAGCATTTT
TRBD1,-,TRBV3-1/TRBV3-2,TRBJ2-6,CASSLTGQGISGANVLTF,TGTGCCAGCAGCCTAACTGGACAGGGTATTTCTGGGGCCAACGTCCTGACTTTC
TRBD2,-,TRBV5-4,TRBJ2-1,CASSYGGSRRGSYNEQFF,TGTGCCAGCAGCTACGGGGGGTCAAGACGGGGATCCTACAATGAGCAGTTCTTC
TRBD1,-,TRBV4-1,TRBJ2-7,CASSLLTGGVAEQYF,TGCGCCAGCAGCCTCTTGACAGGGGGTGTAGCCGAGCAGTACTTC
-,-,TRBV5-4,TRBJ1-2,CASSLDRNYGYTF,TGTGCCAGCAGCTTGGACAGAAACTATGGCTACACCTTC
TRBD1,once,TRBV24-1,TRBJ1-5,CATSGTGQGYSNQPQHF,TGTGCCACCAGTGGGACGGGACAGGGATATAGCAATCAGCCCCAGCATTTT
-,few,TRBV6-5,TRBJ2-1,CASSLQNEQFF,TGTGCCAGCAGTTTACAAAATGAGCAGTTCTTC
-,-,TRBV4-3,TRBJ1-2,CASSHLQEPGSGYTF,TGCGCCAGCAGCCATCTTCAGGAACCTGGGTCAGGCTACACCTTC
-,-,TRBV2,TRBJ1-5,CASSERWRRTVNQPQHF,TGTGCCAGCAGTGAACGGTGGAGGCGGACAGTCAATCAGCCCCAGCATTTT
TRBD1,-,TRBV5-1,TRBJ1-2,CASSSGGGGYGYTF,TGCGCCAGCAGTTCAGGGGGCGGAGGGTATGGCTACACCTTC
-,-,TRBV6-2/TRBV6-3,TRBJ1-2,CASSYSGKNYGYTF,TGTGCCAGCAGTTACTCGGGCAAAAACTATGGCTACACCTTC
TRBD1,-,TRBV30,TRBJ1-4,CAWSGTGGVRGEKLFF,TGTGCCTGGTCCGGGACAGGGGGAGTTCGCGGTGAAAAACTGTTTTTT
TRBD1,-,TRBV5-1,TRBJ1-1,CASSSGTGGPEAFF,TGCGCCAGCAGCTCGGGGACAGGGGGCCCTGAAGCTTTCTTT
-,once,TRBV5-4,TRBJ2-3,CASSGPGAQYF,TGTGCCAGCAGCGGTCCAGGGGCGCAGTATTTT
TRBD1,-,TRBV19,TRBJ1-1,CASSRQGARTEAFF,TGTGCCAGTAGTCGACAGGGGGCGCGGACTGAAGCTTTCTTT
-,-,TRBV19,TRBJ1-1,CASSITGNTEAFF,TGTGCCAGTAGTATAACTGGTAACACTGAAGCTTTCTTT
TRBD1,-,TRBV7-9,TRBJ1-6,CASSFRTGNRNSPLHF,TGTGCCAGCAGCTTTCGGACAGGGAATCGGAATTCACCCCTCCACTTT
TRBD1,-,TRBV29-1,TRBJ1-2,CSADRGSGGYTF,TGCAGCGCGGACAGGGGGTCCGGTGGCTACACCTTC
-,-,TRBV2,TRBJ1-4,CASSSRDWGEKLFF,TGTGCCAGCAGTAGCCGGGACTGGGGGGAAAAACTGTTTTTT
TRBD1,-,TRBV7-9,TRBJ1-1,CASIPRTGPIGTEAFF,TGTGCCAGCATCCCCAGGACAGGGCCTATTGGGACTGAAGCTTTCTTT
TRBD1,-,TRBV5-4,TRBJ1-2,CASSLAQGAAYGYTF,TGTGCCAGCAGCTTGGCGCAGGGGGCGGCCTATGGCTACACCTTC
-,-,TRBV7-9,TRBJ1-1,CASRGANTEAFF,TGTGCCAGCAGGGGGGCGAACACTGAAGCTTTCTTT
-,once,TRBV7-2,TRBJ1-1,CASSLGLLNTEAFF,TGTGCCAGCAGCTTAGGGCTTTTGAACACTGAAGCTTTCTTT
-,-,TRBV2,TRBJ1-4,CASKVGRGNEKLFF,TGTGCCAGCAAGGTCGGGAGGGGCAATGAAAAACTGTTTTTT
-,-,TRBV7-9,TRBJ1-2,CASSLEKRGYGYTF,TGTGCCAGCAGCTTAGAAAAACGGGGCTATGGCTACACCTTC
-,once,TRBV27,TRBJ1-6,CASSLNREASPLHF,TGTGCCAGCAGTTTGAACAGGGAAGCTTCACCCCTCCACTTT
-,-,TRBV28,TRBJ2-1,CASSLRGGQFF,TGTGCCAGCAGTTTAAGAGGGGGGCAGTTCTTC
TRBD1,once,TRBV5-1,TRBJ1-2,CASSARRGTGTDGYTF,TGCGCCAGCAGCGCCCGAAGAGGGACCGGGACAGATGGCTACACCTTC
TRBD1,-,TRBV11-3,TRBJ1-5,CASSLGTGSNQPQHF,TGTGCCAGCAGCTTAGGGACAGGGAGCAATCAGCCCCAGCATTTT
-,-,TRBV4-1,TRBJ1-4,CASSPAGSLSNEKLFF,TGCGCCAGCAGCCCAGCGGGTTCGTTGAGTAATGAAAAACTGTTTTTT
-,-,TRBV5-4,TRBJ1-1,CASSLEQAMNTEAFF,TGTGCCAGCAGCTTGGAGCAGGCCATGAACACTGAAGCTTTCTTT
TRBD1,-,TRBV6-7,TRBJ1-3,CVDRAGNTIYF,TGCGTTGACAGGGCTGGAAACACCATATATTTT
TRBD1,-,TRBV4-1,TRBJ1-2,CASSPWTGGMYGYTF,TGCGCCAGCAGCCCGTGGACAGGGGGGATGTATGGCTACACCTTC
-,-,TRBV5-1,TRBJ2-7,CASSLGLGLYEQYF,TGCGCCAGCAGCTTGGGTTTAGGACTATACGAGCAGTACTTC
TRBD1,-,TRBV6-2/TRBV6-3,TRBJ2-7,CASSLGTVYEQYF,TGTGCCAGCAGTCTGGGGACAGTATACGAGCAGTACTTC
-,once,TRBV2,TRBJ1-6,CASTTQGGFLPLHF,TGTGCCAGCACCACTCAGGGTGGATTTTTACCCCTCCACTTT
TRBD1,-,TRBV29-1,TRBJ2-5,CSVATGKETQYF,TGCAGCGTCGCGACAGGGAAAGAGACCCAGTACTTC
-,-,TRBV20-1,TRBJ1-2,CSARDSYGYTF,TGCAGTGCTAGAGACAGCTATGGCTACACCTTC
-,-,TRBV6-2/TRBV6-3,TRBJ1-6,CASSIDRIKATSPLHF,TGTGCCAGCAGCATTGACAGAATAAAGGCCACTTCACCCCTCCACTTT
-,-,TRBV5-1,TRBJ1-2,CASSLEGRKYTF,TGCGCCAGCAGCTTGGAGGGGCGAAAATACACCTTC
TRBD1,-,TRBV7-2,TRBJ1-1,CASSSSGGTEAFF,TGTGCCAGCAGCTCTTCAGGGGGCACTGAAGCTTTCTTT
-,-,TRBV6-2/TRBV6-3,TRBJ2-1,CASSYEGRRDEQFF,TGTGCCAGCAGTTACGAAGGGAGACGGGATGAGCAGTTCTTC